This is a list of T cell receptor beta chains from one sample in a study of tumor-infiltrating lymphocytes in primary liver carcinoma. TCRdb analysed the multiplex PCR reads with MiXCR anew, one entry per CDR3 protein. The data contain under 25,000 distinct CDR3 sequences, around 77% of them seen just once; the ten biggest clones take up more than 30%. Sequenced input: liver tumor tissue from sampling region 5. Receptors were obtained from a young woman with primary liver carcinoma and hepatitis B virus infection. Each CDR3 is given with its conserved first and last residue. The order of the fields is D gene, J gene, V gene, clone size, CDR3 protein, CDR3 DNA. A D gene is named only where the DNA matches it firmly. Clone size is shown for a subset of rows, as once, few, many or a class of expanded clone.

.,TRBJ1-2,TRBV29-1,.,CSVVHRGGGYTF,TGCAGTGTTGTTCATAGGGGTGGCGGCTACACCTTC
.,TRBJ2-5,TRBV5-6,.,CANSDRGRETQYF,TGTGCCAACAGCGATAGGGGTCGGGAGACCCAGTACTTC
.,TRBJ2-1,TRBV4-3,.,CASSHTVLDNEQFF,TGCGCCAGCAGCCACACAGTGTTGGATAATGAGCAGTTCTTC
.,TRBJ2-5,TRBV6-5,.,CASRPLEVQGTRYF,TGTGCCAGCAGACCCCTTGAGGTCCAAGGGACCCGGTACTTC
.,TRBJ2-7,TRBV12-3/TRBV12-4,.,CAGLQSGAQGHEQYF,TGTGCCGGCCTACAATCCGGTGCACAGGGTCACGAGCAGTACTTC
.,TRBJ1-3,TRBV11-2,.,CASSLAGNTIYF,TGTGCCAGCAGCTTAGCCGGAAACACCATATATTTT
.,TRBJ2-1,TRBV7-9,.,CANSLGRREQFF,TGTGCCAACAGCTTGGGGCGAAGGGAGCAGTTCTTC
TRBD2,TRBJ2-3,TRBV11-2,.,CASNHRGSGNLTDTQYF,TGTGCCAGCAATCATCGAGGGAGCGGGAACCTCACAGATACGCAGTATTTT
.,TRBJ2-7,TRBV6-1,few,CASSVLGTPTYKQYF,TGTGCCAGCAGTGTATTGGGGACACCGACCTACAAGCAGTACTTC
.,TRBJ2-3,TRBV6-5,few,CASSWDGRTDTQYF,TGTGCCAGCAGTTGGGACGGACGCACAGATACGCAGTATTTT
TRBD1,TRBJ2-7,TRBV6-5,.,CASSYRDSSSYGQCF,TGTGCCAGCAGTTACAGGGACAGCAGCTCCTACGGGCAGTGCTTC
.,TRBJ2-7,TRBV11-2,once,CASSSLLGTVNSYEQHF,TGTGCCAGCAGTTCCCTACTGGGGACGGTAAACTCCTACGAGCAGCACTTC
.,TRBJ2-7,TRBV28,.,CVSSNSFNEQYF,TGTGTCAGCAGCAACTCCTTCAACGAGCAGTACTTC
.,TRBJ1-2,TRBV10-3,.,CVISEDPGDDYAYTF,TGTGTCATCAGTGAAGATCCGGGGGATGACTATGCCTACACCTTC
.,TRBJ2-5,TRBV6-6,.,CASGSDPSWGRETQYF,TGTGCCAGCGGTTCCGACCCCTCGTGGGGGAGAGAGACTCAGTACTTC
.,TRBJ2-1,TRBV11-3,.,CASSLDGYNEQFF,TGCGCCAGCAGCTTAGACGGGTACAATGAGCAATTCTTC
TRBD1,TRBJ1-5,TRBV5-6,medium-sized,CASSTGGSNQPQHF,TGTGCCAGCAGCACAGGGGGCAGCAATCAGCCCCAGCATTTT
.,TRBJ2-3,TRBV11-2,.,CASSPRETSSTDTQYF,TGTGCCAGCAGCCCGAGGGAGACGTCGAGCACAGATACGCAGTATTTT
.,TRBJ2-3,TRBV5-4,once,CDSNVDGHPPPTDTQYF,TGTGACAGCAACGTGGACGGACACCCTCCACCCACAGATACGCAGTATTTT
TRBD2,TRBJ2-1,TRBV6-6,few,CTSSGPWGGTNVFYNEQFF,TGTACCAGCAGTGGGCCCTGGGGGGGGACGAATGTATTCTACAATGAGCAGTTCTTC
.,TRBJ2-1,TRBV29-1,.,CRVGGTRSNEQFF,TGCAGGGTTGGAGGTACTAGATCCAATGAGCAGTTCTTC
.,TRBJ2-3,TRBV6-1,.,CVSSPLARATDTKYF,TGTGTCAGCAGTCCCTTAGCGAGAGCCACAGATACGAAGTATTTT
TRBD2,TRBJ2-7,TRBV11-2,.,CASSLSAGLAGGEYEQYF,TGTGCCAGCAGTTTATCCGCTGGACTAGCGGGAGGGGAGTACGAGCAGTACTTC
TRBD1,TRBJ1-5,TRBV6-2/TRBV6-3,.,CASSHSGQGNPRNQPQHF,TGTGCCAGCAGTCACTCAGGACAGGGGAATCCGCGCAATCAACCCCAGCATTTT
.,TRBJ2-7,TRBV4-3,.,CASSQAVRGGQISYEHYF,TGCGCCAGCAGCCAAGCTGTGAGGGGGGGTCAGATTAGTTACGAGCATTACTTC
.,TRBJ2-2,TRBV6-1,.,CASSEALAEGANIRELFF,TGTGCCAGCAGTGAAGCATTGGCGGAAGGGGCGAACATCAGGGAGCTGTTTTTT